The 27 T cell receptor beta chains listed next were all sequenced from one sample in a study of CD8 T cells in Susac syndrome. Random hexamers were used to reverse transcribe an amount of about 0.5 to 1 ug RNA. TCRdb analysed the immunoSEQ multiplex PCR reads with MiXCR anew, one entry per CDR3 protein. The profile shows about 140,000 distinct CDR3 sequences, more than 85% of them singletons. Specimen: CD4+ T cells from PBMCs. These receptors were obtained from a human donor with Susac syndrome.

This chain connects TRBV1 to TRBJ2-3; the listed D gene, TRBD2, was not tested against the DNA. TRBV1 is a known pseudogene. CDR3 size: 14 residues. Here the CDR3 reads CTSSRDSGTDTQYF. DNA for the CDR3: TGCACCAGCAGCCGGGACTCTGGCACAGATACGCAGTATTTT.

This chain joins TRBV15 and TRBJ2-7, with 11 bases aligning to TRBD1. V was clipped by 0 bases and J by 2 bases; unmatched bases: 3. This CDR3 has 16 amino acids. Germline CDR1 and CDR2: LNHNV and YYDKDF (reference sequence). In nucleotides, the CDR3 is TGTGCCACCAGCAGAGATCGGACAGGGGGCCCCTACGAGCAGTACTTC. Amino acid sequence: CATSRDRTGGPYEQYF. The full variable domain, completed using reference TRBV15 and TRBJ2-7, is DAMVIQNPRYQVTQFGKPVTLSCSQTLNHNVMYWYQQKSSQAPKLLFHYYDKDFNNEADTPDNFQSRRPNTSFCFLDIRSPGLGDTAMYLCATSRDRTGGPYEQYFGPGTRLTVT.

The rearrangement joins TRBV29-1 to TRBJ2-7, with 10 positions matching TRBD1. J lost 5 bases, V lost 6 bases, and 7 bases had no gene match. The V gene's germline CDR1 is SQVTM and CDR2 ANQGSEA. The CDR3 is 13 residues long. CDR3 amino acids: CSVADRGVDEQYF. CDR3 bases: TGCAGCGTCGCGGACAGGGGGGTCGACGAGCAGTACTTC.

The rearrangement links TRBV7-9 to TRBJ1-5; D is perhaps TRBD1 (5 bases). The V gene lost 4 bases and the J gene lost 1 base, with 8 bases spanning the gap. The CDR3 contains 14 residues. Germline-derived CDR1 and CDR2 are SEHNR and FQNEAQ (reference sequence). The DNA of the CDR3 is TGTGCCAGCAGCTGGGGGGACAGCAATCAGCCCCAGCATTTT. Amino acids: CASSWGDSNQPQHF.

This chain uses TRBV7-9 with TRBJ2-7; D is uncertain. Trimming stripped 5 bases from V and 7 bases from J, with 9 bases between. The CDR3 sequence is 11 residues long. Looked up from germline, CDR1 is SEHNR and CDR2 is FQNEAQ (reference sequence). CDR3 sequence: CASSLAQEQYF. CDR3 nucleotide sequence: TGTGCCAGCAGCCTTGCACAAGAGCAGTACTTC.

The V call is TRBV7-9, the J call TRBJ2-3, with D perhaps matching TRBD2 (6 bases). The germline V and J ends were trimmed by 2 bases and 0 bases, with 9 bases remaining between them. The CDR3 length is 15 residues. CDR1 SEHNR and CDR2 FQNEAQ come from the germline V gene (reference sequence). CDR3 nucleotide sequence: TGTGCCAGCAGCTTATTAAGCGGGAGCACAGATACGCAGTATTTT. Its protein product is CASSLLSGSTDTQYF.

The V gene is TRBV5-4, the J gene TRBJ1-2; a weak D match, TRBD1 (6 bases). V gave up 0 bases and J gave up 8 bases, with 20 bases separating them. Germline lookup yields CDR1 SGHNT and CDR2 YYREEE (reference sequence). The CDR3 runs 16 residues. The CDR3 here is CASSLGLGGPPRGYTF. The CDR3 bases are TGTGCCAGCAGCTTGGGCCTCGGGGGGCCGCCCCGGGGCTACACCTTC.

V is TRBV20-1 and J is TRBJ1-5, with D uncertain. V dropped 3 bases and J dropped 7 bases, with 10 bases sitting between them. Germline CDR1 reads DFQATT; CDR2 reads SNEGSKA (reference sequence). The CDR3 covers 12 residues. Here the CDR3 DNA reads TGCAGTGCTAGGACGGGCCGGCAGCCCCAGCATTTT. It translates to CSARTGRQPQHF.

The chain employs TRBV9 and TRBJ2-3; 10 bases match TRBD2. This CDR3 is 16 amino acids long. Germline V gene sequence: CDR1 SGDLS, CDR2 YYNGEE. J lost 0 bases, V lost 2 bases, and 3 bases had no gene match. Written as DNA, the CDR3 is TGTGCCAGCAGCGTTAGCGGGGGGCCTAGCACAGATACGCAGTATTTT. Translation: CASSVSGGPSTDTQYF.

V gene TRBV7-9 combines with J gene TRBJ1-6; D is ambiguous. The CDR3 totals 15 residues. Germline V gene lookup returns CDR1 SEHNR and CDR2 FQNEAQ (reference sequence). Trimming removed 2 bases at V and 10 bases at J, with 15 bases between. The DNA for the CDR3 is TGTGCCAGCAGCTTATCAACGGCAGGCGGATCACCCCTCCACTTT. Residues: CASSLSTAGGSPLHF. Supplemented by reference TRBV7-9 and TRBJ1-6, the full variable domain reads DTGVSQNPRHKITKRGQNVTFRCDPISEHNRLYWYRQTLGQGPEFLTYFQNEAQLEKSRLLSDRFSAERPKGSFSTLEIQRTEQGDSAMYLCASSLSTAGGSPLHFGNGTRLTVT.

The chain recombines TRBV6-2 or TRBV6-3 with TRBJ1-1; D may be TRBD1 (5 bases). V was trimmed by 2 bases and J by 1 base, leaving 8 bases between them. The CDR3 covers 14 residues. Germline V gives CDR1 MNHEY, CDR2 SVGEGT. CDR3 sequence (DNA): TGTGCCAGCAGTTACGGGGCAGGGAACACTGAAGCTTTCTTT. Amino acids: CASSYGAGNTEAFF.

The V gene is TRBV10-3, the J gene TRBJ2-7; 11 nucleotides line up with TRBD1. V trimming: 6 bases; J trimming: 1 base; junction bases outside the gene matches: 14. CDR1 and CDR2 from the germline V gene are ENHRY and SYGVKD. The CDR3 has 18 amino acids. The CDR3 DNA follows: TGTGCCATCAGGGGGACAGGGGGGGACGGAGGGACTTCCTACGAGCAGTACTTC. It is translated as CAIRGTGGDGGTSYEQYF.

J is TRBJ2-5 and V is TRBV28; 9 bases fit TRBD2. The CDR3 runs to 14 residues. V trimming: 6 bases; J trimming: 5 bases; junction bases outside the gene matches: 7. Germline V gene sequence: CDR1 MDHEN, CDR2 SYDVKM. CDR3 in amino acids: CASRNSGGRETQYF. The CDR3 DNA follows: TGTGCCAGCAGAAATAGCGGGGGAAGGGAGACCCAGTACTTC.

This chain joins TRBV5-6 and TRBJ2-5; 12 bases map to TRBD2. CDR3 length equals 18 residues. The trim removed 5 bases at V and 5 bases at J, leaving 16 bases unmatched. The germline CDR1 and CDR2 sequences are SGHDT and YYEEEE. Written as DNA, the CDR3 is TGTGCCAGCAGGGCGGCGTTTCGGCTAGCGGGAGGGATGGAGACCCAGTACTTC. Its protein product is CASRAAFRLAGGMETQYF.

The chain recombines TRBV18 with TRBJ1-2; D remains unclear. The V end was cut by 2 bases, the J end by 0 bases, with 4 bases between. Looked up from germline, CDR1 is KGHSH and CDR2 is LQKENI. CDR3 length: 13 residues. In nucleotides, the CDR3 is TGTGCCAGCTCACCAAGGGCTAACTATGGCTACACCTTC. Protein: CASSPRANYGYTF.

This chain uses TRBV18 with TRBJ2-2; TRBD1 or TRBD2 may be the D gene (5 bases each). The CDR3 is made up of 16 amino acids. The V gene lost 0 bases and the J gene lost 6 bases, with 14 bases spanning the gap. CDR1 and CDR2 (germline): KGHSH, LQKENI. Written as DNA, the CDR3 is TGTGCCAGCTCACCACCAAGGGCACTAGGGGCCGGGGAGCTGTTTTTT. Translated: CASSPPRALGAGELFF. The entire variable domain, with the rest obtained from reference TRBV18 and TRBJ2-2, is as follows: NAGVMQNPRHLVRRRGQEARLRCSPMKGHSHVYWYRQLPEEGLKFMVYLQKENIIDESGMPKERFSAEFPKEGPSILRIQQVVRGDSAAYFCASSPPRALGAGELFFGEGSRLTVL.

The chain joins TRBV30 to TRBJ2-3, with 7 bases aligning to TRBD2. After removal of 0 bases from V and 0 bases from J, the junction contained 3 bases not matched to a gene. This CDR3 is 15 amino acids long. Per the germline V gene, CDR1 is GTSNPN and CDR2 is SVGIG (reference sequence). Here the CDR3 reads CAWSVYGGSTDTQYF. Written as DNA, the CDR3 is TGTGCCTGGAGTGTATACGGGGGGAGCACAGATACGCAGTATTTT.

The CDR3 DNA sequence: TGTGCCTGGAGTGTACGCGGGTTGACCGTTGAAAAACTGTTTTTT. Translated, it gives CAWSVRGLTVEKLFF. V gene TRBV30 combines with J gene TRBJ1-4; no clear D gene. Trimming cost V 0 bases and J 7 bases, with 15 bases left between them. The CDR3 contains 15 residues. Germline CDR1 and CDR2: GTSNPN and SVGIG (reference sequence).

This chain links TRBV20-1 with TRBJ1-2; 7 bases are shared with TRBD1. CDR1 is DFQATT and CDR2 is SNEGSKA in the germline V gene (reference sequence). With V trimmed by 3 bases and J by 7 bases, 11 bases remained unmatched. CDR3 length: 14 amino acids. The CDR3 DNA follows: TGCAGTGCTAGGGAAGTTGAGGGGGCGCGTGGCTACACCTTC. Translation gives CSAREVEGARGYTF.

V is TRBV7-9 and J is TRBJ2-1; 9 bases map to TRBD2. CDR3 size: 14 residues. In germline, CDR1 is SEHNR, CDR2 FQNEAQ (reference sequence). The trim removed 1 base at V and 7 bases at J, leaving 2 bases unmatched. CDR3 coding DNA: TGTGCCAGCAGCTTAGGGACTAGCGTGAATGAGCAGTTCTTC. It codes for CASSLGTSVNEQFF.

The chain couples TRBV21-1 to TRBJ1-1; the D call of TRBD1 is as the table states it, not checked on the DNA. TRBV21-1 corresponds to a pseudogene. The CDR3 covers 17 residues. The CDR3 loop reads CASSKEGRQGGNTEAFF. Written as DNA, the CDR3 is TGTGCCAGCAGCAAAGAAGGCCGACAGGGAGGGAACACTGAAGCTTTCTTT.

V usage is TRBV7-2 and J usage is TRBJ2-7; 8 nucleotides agree with TRBD1. The CDR3 spans 15 residues. Germline V gives CDR1 SGHTA, CDR2 FQGNSA. V shed 5 bases and J 3 bases; nucleotides not matched to a gene: 9. The CDR3 protein is CASSPSGTGDYEQYF. The CDR3 nucleotides are TGTGCCAGCAGCCCATCCGGGACAGGAGACTACGAGCAGTACTTC.

V usage is TRBV15 and J usage is TRBJ2-5, with TRBD1 matching over 7 bases. The ends lost 0 bases at V and 4 bases at J; junction bases unmatched: 5. The CDR3 runs 15 residues. Germline V gene sequence: CDR1 LNHNV, CDR2 YYDKDF (reference sequence). CDR3 sequence reads: CATSRDDRVRETQYF. The CDR3 DNA follows: TGTGCCACCAGCAGAGATGACAGGGTGAGAGAGACCCAGTACTTC.

This chain uses TRBV13 with TRBJ1-2, with D tentatively TRBD1 (5 bases). The CDR3 contains 10 residues. The ends were cut back, 6 bases at V and 8 bases at J, with 7 bases in the middle. The germline gives CDR1 PRHDT, CDR2 FYEKMQ (reference sequence). CDR3 coding DNA: TGTGCCAGCAGAGGGGTGGGCTACACCTTC. Translation gives CASRGVGYTF.

The chain combines TRBV7-8 with TRBJ2-6; D not certain. This CDR3 has 16 amino acids. The germline V and J ends were trimmed by 2 bases and 0 bases, with 8 bases remaining between them. CDR1 and CDR2 from the germline V gene are SGHVS and FQNEAQ. CDR3 amino acids: CASSLTYISGANVLTF. CDR3 coding DNA: TGTGCCAGCAGCTTAACGTACATCTCTGGGGCCAACGTCCTGACTTTC.

Concerning this clonotype: A junction boundary mismatches the germline segment, possibly from a read error. The V call is TRBV7-8, the J call TRBJ1-6; D call uncertain. The CDR3 consists of 14 residues. Germline CDR1 reads SGHVS; CDR2 reads FQNEAQ. CDR3 protein: CASSLTRADSPLHF. CDR3 DNA sequence: TGTGCCAGCAGCTTAACACGGGCTGATTCACCCCTCCATTTT. Full variable domain (remainder filled in from reference TRBV7-8 and TRBJ1-6): GAGVSQSPRYKVAKRGQDVALRCDPISGHVSLFWYQQALGQGPEFLTYFQNEAQLDKSGLPSDRFFAERPEGSVSTLKIQRTQQEDSAVYLCASSLTRADSPLHFGNGTRLTVT.

The chain has TRBV20-1 and TRBJ2-5, with 10 bases lining up with TRBD2. V lost 5 bases, J lost 5 bases, and 11 bases stayed unmatched. Germline V gene sequence: CDR1 DFQATT, CDR2 SNEGSKA (reference sequence). This CDR3 has 15 amino acids. The CDR3 is CSAEESGGAGETQYF. CDR3 DNA sequence: TGCAGTGCTGAAGAGAGCGGGGGGGCCGGTGAGACCCAGTACTTC.